The 10 T cell receptor beta chains below come from one sample, sequenced in a study of cytomegalovirus exposure and HLA in healthy donors. A multiplex PCR was run with 60 Vbeta primers and 13 Jbeta primers. The repertoire was sequenced with immunoSEQ multiplex PCR; TCRdb's copy has only in-frame clones and lacks some. The table shows about 120,000 clones, with approximately 80% occurring only once. The specimen was PBMCs. These receptors originate from a male donor in good health and CMV-seronegative.

V usage is TRBV19 and J usage is TRBJ1-3; D is perhaps TRBD1 (6 bases). The germline V gene has CDR1 LNHDA and CDR2 SQIVND (reference sequence). Trimming left V 7 bases short and J 2 bases short, with 15 bases between. CDR3 length equals 15 residues. CDR3 sequence reads: CASNEDSRAGNTIYF. CDR3 nucleotides: TGTGCCAGTAACGAGGACAGCCGCGCTGGAAACACCATATATTTT.

V usage is TRBV9 and J usage is TRBJ2-2; the D gene is possibly TRBD2 (6 bases). The V gene lost 4 bases and the J gene lost 8 bases, with 15 bases spanning the gap. This CDR3 spans 14 amino acids. CDR1 and CDR2 (germline): SGDLS, YYNGEE. CDR3 nucleotide sequence: TGTGCCAGCAGCTCCCGGAGGGAGCCTGGGGAGCTGTTTTTT. This gives the protein CASSSRREPGELFF.

V gene TRBV6-1 combines with J gene TRBJ2-3, with a weak D call TRBD1 (5 bases). V was cut by 6 bases and J by 2 bases, with 15 bases left in between. The CDR3 runs to 15 residues. Germline CDR1 and CDR2: MNHNS and SASEGT. In nucleotides, the CDR3 is TGTGCCAGCAGGTCCGCCCAGGGCTACACAGATACGCAGTATTTT. Protein: CASRSAQGYTDTQYF.

The chain uses TRBV28 and TRBJ1-2; a possible D gene is TRBD1 (5 bases). The CDR3 sequence is 16 residues long. Germline-derived CDR1 and CDR2 are MDHEN and SYDVKM. Trimming removed 3 bases from V and 4 bases from J, with 18 bases in between. This chain's CDR3 is CASSFIGEERTYGYTF. DNA of the CDR3: TGTGCCAGCAGTTTCATAGGGGAGGAGAGGACCTATGGCTACACCTTC.

The rearrangement joins TRBV7-2 to TRBJ1-2; maybe TRBD1 (5 bases). Per germline, CDR1 SGHTA and CDR2 FQGNSA. V dropped 6 bases and J dropped 8 bases, with 19 bases sitting between them. This CDR3 region has 14 residues. Here the CDR3 DNA reads TGTGCCAGCAGATCCCACCCGGGACTGAGGGGCTACACCTTC. It codes for CASRSHPGLRGYTF.

With regard to this clone: The junction departs from the called germline gene at one end, perhaps through a read error. The genes are TRBV4-3 and TRBJ2-6; D is perhaps TRBD1 (5 bases). Per germline, CDR1 LGHNA and CDR2 YSLEER. The CDR3 contains 15 residues. The CDR3 here is CASSQGTPGANGLTF. The CDR3 DNA follows: TGCGCCAGCAGCCAAGGCACCCCTGGGGCCAACGGCCTGACTTTC.

Only one count was recorded for this clone. The J gene is TRBJ2-3, the V gene TRBV25-1; 8 bases fit TRBD1. V gave up 5 bases and J gave up 0 bases; unmatched junction bases: 10. Germline V lookup: CDR1 MGHDK, CDR2 SYGVNS. This CDR3 is 17 amino acids long. The CDR3 here is CASSHLPGQDSTDTQYF. The CDR3 nucleotides are TGTGCCAGCAGTCATCTCCCGGGACAGGATAGCACAGATACGCAGTATTTT.

The rearrangement links TRBV4-1 to TRBJ1-2, with 8 nucleotides matching TRBD1. Germline CDR1 MGHRA, CDR2 YSYEKL. The CDR3 spans 15 residues. The ends lost 5 bases at V and 2 bases at J; junction bases unmatched: 7. The CDR3 nucleotides are TGCGCCAGCAGCTCCCGGACAGGGACGAACTATGGCTACACCTTC. Protein sequence: CASSSRTGTNYGYTF.

This chain uses TRBV7-2 with TRBJ2-7, with TRBD1 matching 9 bases. This CDR3 is built from 15 residues. Trimming took 6 bases from V and 3 from J; bases not matched to a gene: 9. Germline V gives CDR1 SGHTA, CDR2 FQGNSA. The CDR3 nucleotides read TGTGCCAGCAGGGAAACCGGGACAGGGCACTACGAGCAGTACTTC. Translating it yields CASRETGTGHYEQYF.

This clone was counted a few times. CDR3 sequence (DNA): TGTGCCAGCAGTGCGGGACAGGCGGACACAGATACGCAGTATTTT. This codes for CASSAGQADTDTQYF. V usage is TRBV6-1 and J usage is TRBJ2-3; 8 bases line up with TRBD1. The CDR3 runs 15 residues. With 4 bases clipped from V and 2 bases from J, the junction kept 5 bases outside the gene matches. CDR1 MNHNS and CDR2 SASEGT come from the germline V gene.